A single sample is the source of the 19 T cell receptor beta chains below, sequenced in a study of T cells in Graves' hyperthyroidism and ophthalmopathy. Amplification of TCR beta CDR3 regions was performed using RNA transcripts as template. Researchers ran a first-round RT-PCR on the TCR CDR3 using the HTBI primer set. In TCRdb, the multiplex PCR reads were re-called with MiXCR into one record per CDR3 protein. The sample lists under 350,000 distinct CDR3 sequences; 13% were seen once. The sequenced sample consisted of blood. These receptors were collected from a woman under 40 with Graves' hyperthyroidism that later progressed to Graves' ophthalmopathy.

Many counts were recorded for this clonotype. The CDR3: CASSSRGRESYGYTF. The CDR3 DNA sequence: TGTGCCAGCAGTTCACGGGGGAGGGAGTCCTATGGCTACACCTTC. The V gene is TRBV12-3 or TRBV12-4, the J gene TRBJ1-2; tentative D call: TRBD1 (5 bases). This CDR3 contains 15 residues. Trimming stripped 4 bases from V and 4 bases from J, with 16 bases between.

This clonotype was recorded at least ten times. This rearrangement joins TRBV6-1 to TRBJ1-1, with 7 bases matching TRBD1. The CDR3 sequence is 15 residues long. J lost 5 bases, V lost 7 bases, and 13 bases had no gene match. Germline assignment: CDR1 MNHNS and CDR2 SASEGT. The CDR3 reads CASTLGGQSRTEAFF. The CDR3 DNA reads as TGTGCCAGCACCCTAGGGGGACAGTCGCGTACTGAAGCTTTCTTT.

This clonotype was detected ten times or more. This sequence joins TRBV29-1 and TRBJ2-7; D possibly corresponds to TRBD2 (6 bases). Germline CDR1 is SQVTM and CDR2 is ANQGSEA. CDR3 length: 13 residues. Trimming left V 7 bases short and J 6 bases short, with 19 bases between. This CDR3 reads CSASGVREAEQYF. CDR3 DNA: TGCAGCGCGTCCGGCGTCAGGGAGGCCGAGCAGTACTTC.

This clonotype was detected a few times. The chain carries TRBV28 and TRBJ2-4; 9 bases are a match to TRBD1. Looked up from germline, CDR1 is MDHEN and CDR2 is SYDVKM. V trimming: 5 bases; J trimming: 6 bases; junction bases outside the gene matches: 11. This CDR3 comprises 16 residues. CDR3 in DNA: TGTGCCAGCAGTGGAGTCGGGACAGGGTTTTCAAACATTCAGTACTTC. This translates into CASSGVGTGFSNIQYF.

This clonotype occurred many times. The chain combines TRBV6-5 with TRBJ1-2; TRBD1 is a possible D gene (5 bases). The CDR3 loop spans 16 amino acids. In germline, CDR1 is MNHEY, CDR2 SVGAGI. Deletions cut 0 bases from V and 1 base from J, with 12 bases between. CDR3 residues: CASSYSYHRLNYGYTF. The CDR3 nucleotides are TGTGCCAGCAGTTACTCGTACCACAGGCTTAACTATGGCTACACCTTC.

This clonotype has a count of ten or more. This rearrangement joins TRBV5-1 to TRBJ2-1, with 12 bases fitting TRBD2. The germline V gene encodes CDR1 SGHRS and CDR2 YFSETQ. Germline trimming cut 0 bases from V and 10 bases from J; bases unmatched to any gene: 5. CDR3 length: 15 residues. The CDR3 region has the DNA TGCGCCAGCAGCTTGGAGGCTAGCGGGAGGGCAGAGCAGTTCTTC. Amino acids: CASSLEASGRAEQFF.

Comment on this clonotype: This could be a read error, since a much larger clone is one nucleotide away. The rearrangement links TRBV7-3 to TRBJ2-1, with D possibly TRBD2 on 6 matching bases. Germline V gives CDR1 SGHTA, CDR2 FQGTGA. The CDR3 runs 15 residues. V lost 5 bases and J lost 6, with 17 bases in between. For the CDR3, the DNA is TGTGCCAGCAGCAGAGTGTCGGGAGAGAGCAATGAGCAGTTCTTC. This codes for CASSRVSGESNEQFF. Full variable domain (missing parts from reference TRBV7-3 and TRBJ2-1): GAGVSQTPSNKVTEKGKYVELRCDPISGHTALYWYRQSLGQGPEFLIYFQGTGAADDSGLPNDRFFAVRPEGSVSTLKIQRTERGDSAVYLCASSRVSGESNEQFFGPGTRLTVL.

In this sample, this clonotype turned up a few times. The J gene is TRBJ2-2, the V gene TRBV7-3, with 9 nucleotides matching TRBD1. V shed 5 bases, J shed 5 bases, and the junction held 6 bases outside the gene matches. CDR1 and CDR2 (germline): SGHTA, FQGTGA. The CDR3 totals 15 residues. The CDR3 region is CASSDRDRDTGELFF. The CDR3, as DNA: TGTGCCAGCAGCGACCGGGACAGGGATACCGGGGAGCTGTTTTTT.

Written as DNA, the CDR3 is TGTGCCAGCAGCTTAAGGCATATGAGTTACTCCTACAATGAGCAGTTCTTC. The encoded protein is CASSLRHMSYSYNEQFF. The rearrangement joins TRBV7-9 to TRBJ2-1; unclear D gene. The CDR3 consists of 17 residues. V lost 2 bases to trimming and J lost 0 bases, with 14 bases between them. Germline CDR1 SEHNR, CDR2 FQNEAQ (reference sequence).

This clonotype was seen at least ten times. V usage is TRBV7-9 and J usage is TRBJ1-1, with 8 nucleotides matching TRBD1. The CDR3 is 15 residues long. J gave up 0 bases and V 5 bases, and 5 bases lay outside the gene matches. Germline-derived CDR1 and CDR2 are SEHNR and FQNEAQ (reference sequence). The CDR3 spells CASSPPGQVNTEAFF. CDR3 DNA sequence: TGTGCCAGCAGCCCCCCGGGACAGGTGAACACTGAAGCTTTCTTT.

This clonotype has ten or more counts. The V and J genes are TRBV7-9 and TRBJ1-2, with unresolved D. Trimming stripped 6 bases from V and 3 bases from J, with 11 bases between. Germline V gives CDR1 SEHNR, CDR2 FQNEAQ (reference sequence). This CDR3 spans 13 amino acids. CDR3 DNA: TGTGCCAGCAGTCCTGGACGTGACTATGGCTACACCTTC. Translating gives CASSPGRDYGYTF.

This clonotype was observed a handful of times. The genes are TRBV7-6 and TRBJ2-1; 10 bases agree with TRBD1. The CDR3 is 16 residues long. The V segment lost 2 bases and the J segment 6 bases; nucleotides outside the gene matches: 7. Per germline, CDR1 SGHVS and CDR2 FNYEAQ. The DNA for the CDR3 is TGTGCCAGCAGCTTAACCCCGGGACAGGGGCTCAATGAGCAGTTCTTC. Protein product: CASSLTPGQGLNEQFF.

This clonotype was counted ten times or more. The chain is built from TRBV27 and TRBJ2-4; possibly TRBD1 or TRBD2 for D (5 bases each). This CDR3 contains 15 residues. V lost 6 bases, J lost 6 bases, and 18 bases lay in between. The germline gives CDR1 MNHEY, CDR2 SMNVEV (reference sequence). The CDR3 loop is CASSLGPPGGNIQYF. Here the CDR3 DNA reads TGTGCCAGCAGCCTGGGACCACCCGGAGGAAACATTCAGTACTTC.

This clonotype was observed at least ten times. This chain joins TRBV5-1 and TRBJ2-3; 10 bases are a match to TRBD2. Germline trimming cut 1 base from V and 6 bases from J; bases unmatched to any gene: 5. CDR3 length equals 15 residues. Germline CDR1 and CDR2: SGHRS and YFSETQ. CDR3 DNA: TGCGCCAGCAGCTTGAGCGGGAGGGGCAGGGATACGCAGTATTTT. It translates to CASSLSGRGRDTQYF.

About this clonotype: This may come from a read error, since a much larger clone is one base off. The chain recombines TRBV12-3 or TRBV12-4 with TRBJ2-3; D not certain. Trimming took off 7 bases at V and 4 bases at J, with 12 bases between the two ends. This CDR3 spans 13 amino acids. The CDR3 loop is CASTMKFADTQYF. The CDR3 bases are TGTGCCAGCACTATGAAGTTCGCAGATACGCAGTATTTT.

This clonotype came up many times. This sequence joins TRBV10-3 and TRBJ1-1; no clear D gene. Trimming stripped 0 bases from V and 0 bases from J, with 2 bases between. Germline CDR1 reads ENHRY; CDR2 reads SYGVKD. This CDR3 spans 13 amino acids. The CDR3 DNA reads as TGTGCCATCAGTGAGTCGATGAACACTGAAGCTTTCTTT. This sequence encodes CAISESMNTEAFF.

This chain links TRBV29-1 with TRBJ2-1; a weak D match, TRBD2 (5 bases). This CDR3 region has 14 residues. V lost 4 bases and J lost 6, with 16 bases in between. Germline CDR1 reads SQVTM; CDR2 reads ANQGSEA. The DNA of the CDR3 is TGCAGCGTTGCGGCAGCGGTCGGACGCAATGAGCAGTTCTTC. It is translated as CSVAAAVGRNEQFF.

The chain joins TRBV20-1 to TRBJ1-3; 7 nucleotides agree with TRBD1. Per the germline V gene, CDR1 is DFQATT and CDR2 is SNEGSKA (reference sequence). V gave up 6 bases and J gave up 2 bases; unmatched junction bases: 4. CDR3 length equals 13 residues. Written as DNA, the CDR3 is TGCAGTGCCCCCAGGGGGGCTGGAAACACCATATATTTT. Its translation is CSAPRGAGNTIYF.

This clonotype came up many times. The chain is built from TRBV7-6 and TRBJ2-2, with 7 bases identical to TRBD1. CDR1 is SGHVS and CDR2 is FNYEAQ in the germline V gene. The J segment lost 2 bases and the V segment lost 5 bases, leaving 5 bases of the junction unmatched. CDR3 length: 15 residues. CDR3 DNA: TGTGCCAGCAGCCTTCGGACAGGAAACACCGGGGAGCTGTTTTTT. It translates to CASSLRTGNTGELFF.